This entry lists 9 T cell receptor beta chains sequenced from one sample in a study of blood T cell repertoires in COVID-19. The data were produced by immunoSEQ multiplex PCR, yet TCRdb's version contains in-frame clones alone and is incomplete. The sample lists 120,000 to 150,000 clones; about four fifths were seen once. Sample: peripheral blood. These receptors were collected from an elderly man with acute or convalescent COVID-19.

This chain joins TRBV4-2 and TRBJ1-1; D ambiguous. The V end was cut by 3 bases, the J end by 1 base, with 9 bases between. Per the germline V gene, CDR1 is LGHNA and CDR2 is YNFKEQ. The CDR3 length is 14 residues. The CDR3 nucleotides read TGTGCCAGCAGCCAGAGATCATCGAACACTGAAGCTTTCTTT. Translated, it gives CASSQRSSNTEAFF.

As DNA, the CDR3 is TGTGCCAGCAGCAACGCACTAGCGGGGGGGCGAGGTTTGGGAGATACGCAGTATTTT. It encodes CASSNALAGGRGLGDTQYF. The chain couples TRBV21-1 to TRBJ2-3; the table gives TRBD2 as D, unverified against the DNA. TRBV21-1 is shown as a pseudogene. The length of the CDR3 is 19 residues.

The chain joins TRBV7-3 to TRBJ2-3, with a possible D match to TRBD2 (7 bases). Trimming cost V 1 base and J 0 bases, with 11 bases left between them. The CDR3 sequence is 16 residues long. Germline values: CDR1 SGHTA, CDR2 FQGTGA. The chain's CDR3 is CASSLSAGASTDTQYF. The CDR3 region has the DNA TGTGCCAGCAGCTTAAGTGCGGGGGCGAGCACAGATACGCAGTATTTT.

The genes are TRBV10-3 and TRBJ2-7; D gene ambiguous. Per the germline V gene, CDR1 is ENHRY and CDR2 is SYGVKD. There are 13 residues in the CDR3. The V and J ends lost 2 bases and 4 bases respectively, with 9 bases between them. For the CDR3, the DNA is TGTGCCATCAGTGAGGTCCAGGATTACGAGCAGTACTTC. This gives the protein CAISEVQDYEQYF.

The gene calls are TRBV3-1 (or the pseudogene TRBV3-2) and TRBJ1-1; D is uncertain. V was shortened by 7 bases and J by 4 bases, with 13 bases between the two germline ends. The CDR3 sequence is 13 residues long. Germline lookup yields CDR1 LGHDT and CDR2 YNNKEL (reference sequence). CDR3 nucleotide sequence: TGTGCCAGCACCAAGGGAGTAGGCACTGAAGCTTTCTTT. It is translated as CASTKGVGTEAFF.

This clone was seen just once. In DNA form, the CDR3 reads TGTGCCAGCAGCCCATCGACTAGCGGGGGATGGAGCGGGGAGCTGTTTTTT. It specifies CASSPSTSGGWSGELFF. J is TRBJ2-2 and V is TRBV9, with 12 positions matching TRBD2. After removal of 4 bases from V and 7 bases from J, the junction contained 11 bases not matched to a gene. Germline CDR1 SGDLS, CDR2 YYNGEE. The CDR3 runs to 17 residues.

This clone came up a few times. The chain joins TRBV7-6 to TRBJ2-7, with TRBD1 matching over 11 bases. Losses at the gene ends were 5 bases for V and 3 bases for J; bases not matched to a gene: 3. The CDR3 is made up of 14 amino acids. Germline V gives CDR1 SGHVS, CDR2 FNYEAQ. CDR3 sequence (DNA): TGTGCCAGCAGCGAGGACAGGGGGCGCTACGAGCAGTACTTC. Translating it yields CASSEDRGRYEQYF. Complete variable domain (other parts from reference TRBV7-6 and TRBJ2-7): GAGVSQSPRYKVTKRGQDVALRCDPISGHVSLYWYRQALGQGPEFLTYFNYEAQQDKSGLPNDRFSAERPEGSISTLTIQRTEQRDSAMYRCASSEDRGRYEQYFGPGTRLTVT.

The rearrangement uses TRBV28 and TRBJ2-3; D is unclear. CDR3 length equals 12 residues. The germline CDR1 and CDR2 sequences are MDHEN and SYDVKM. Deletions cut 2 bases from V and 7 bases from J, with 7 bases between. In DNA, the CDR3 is TGTGCCAGCAGTTTAGGCAGGAATACGCAGTATTTT. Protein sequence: CASSLGRNTQYF.

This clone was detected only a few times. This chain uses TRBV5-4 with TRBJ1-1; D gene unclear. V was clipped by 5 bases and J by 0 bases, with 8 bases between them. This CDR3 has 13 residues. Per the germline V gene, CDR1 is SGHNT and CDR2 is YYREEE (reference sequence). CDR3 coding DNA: TGTGCCAGCAGTGGGCAGATGAACACTGAAGCTTTCTTT. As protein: CASSGQMNTEAFF.